The rows below give T cell receptor beta chains drawn from one sample of a study of neurological immune-mediated disorders. Each CDR3 protein gets one entry after TCRdb re-called the 5' RACE reads with MiXCR. Here the sample spans some 33,000 distinct CDR3 sequences, about 1.6% being singletons. The specimen sequenced was PBMCs. The receptors stem from a woman aged 30 to 39 with multiple sclerosis. CDR3s include the opening cysteine and the closing phenylalanine or tryptophan. A D gene is named only where the DNA matches it firmly. Clone sizes are given selectively: once, few, many, or a class where the clone is expanded.

TGCGCCAGCAGTCGAGAGCAGGGGGGTAACTATGGCTACACCTTC	CASSREQGGNYGYTF	many	TRBJ1-2	TRBV5-1	TRBD1
TGCGCCAGCAGCCCTGAGGGGCTGTACGAGCAGTACTTC	CASSPEGLYEQYF	many	TRBJ2-7	TRBV5-1	.
TGTGCCAGCAGCTTGGGGCGACAAGAGACCCAGTACTTC	CASSLGRQETQYF	many	TRBJ2-5	TRBV5-6	.
TGCAGTGCAGGGGGTAATGAAAAACTGTTTTTT	CSAGGNEKLFF	many	TRBJ1-4	TRBV20-1	.
TGCGCCAGCAGCTCGGGGACATCTACGGAAGGCTACACCTTC	CASSSGTSTEGYTF	many	TRBJ1-2	TRBV5-1	.
TGTGCCAGCAGTTACTCGACCGGGGGGGCCGACACCGGGGAGCTGTTTTTT	CASSYSTGGADTGELFF	many	TRBJ2-2	TRBV6-2/TRBV6-3	TRBD2
TGCGCCAGCACCCGGGACTCCTACACCGGGGAGCTGTTTTTT	CASTRDSYTGELFF	many	TRBJ2-2	TRBV5-1	.
TGTGCCACCAGCCAGGGGTCTGGAGAGACCCAGTACTTC	CATSQGSGETQYF	many	TRBJ2-5	TRBV15	.
TGTGCCAGCAGTTGGGATATTGGCACTGAAGCTTTCTTT	CASSWDIGTEAFF	.	TRBJ1-1	TRBV12-3/TRBV12-4	.
TGTGCCAGCAGGCCCCCGCGGGGTGAGTACGAGCAGTACTTC	CASRPPRGEYEQYF	many	TRBJ2-7	TRBV6-6	.
TGCGCCAGCAGTCCCGGGACTATCTACAATGAGCAGTTCTTC	CASSPGTIYNEQFF	many	TRBJ2-1	TRBV4-3	TRBD2
TGTGCCAGCAGTTTAAACTACGAGCAGTACTTC	CASSLNYEQYF	many	TRBJ2-7	TRBV12-3/TRBV12-4	.
TGCAGTGCTAGCCTCGACGGGGCTTGGGGCTACACCTTC	CSASLDGAWGYTF	many	TRBJ1-2	TRBV20-1	.
TGCAGTGCTAGTCCCGGACTCAGCGGGGAGCTGTTTTTT	CSASPGLSGELFF	many	TRBJ2-2	TRBV20-1	.
TGTGCCAGCAGCTTCAAAGGGGGAGGAGAGACCCAGTACTTC	CASSFKGGGETQYF	many	TRBJ2-5	TRBV5-6	.
TGTGCCAGCAGCCCAAGGCGGGGGGCGAACGAGCAGTACTTC	CASSPRRGANEQYF	many	TRBJ2-7	TRBV7-2	TRBD2
TGCGCCAGCAGCTTGGCCACAGAATATGGCTACACCTTC	CASSLATEYGYTF	many	TRBJ1-2	TRBV5-1	.
TGCGCCAGCAGCTCTTCGGGGTCGAGAGGGACTGAAGCTTTCTTT	CASSSSGSRGTEAFF	many	TRBJ1-1	TRBV5-1	.
TGTGCCAGCAGCTTAAGTACAGGACGGGTCACTGAAGCTTTCTTT	CASSLSTGRVTEAFF	many	TRBJ1-1	TRBV7-6	.
TGCAGTGCTAGATTCAGGTCGAGCTATGGCTACACCTTC	CSARFRSSYGYTF	many	TRBJ1-2	TRBV20-1	.
TGTGCCAGCAGCAAAGAGGGACAGGAGACCAATGAGCAGTTCTTC	CASSKEGQETNEQFF	many	TRBJ2-1	TRBV21-1	.
TGTGCCACCAGCAGAGATCTGGGGGGAGACAATGAGCAGTTCTTC	CATSRDLGGDNEQFF	many	TRBJ2-1	TRBV15	.
TGTGCCAGCGGCAGGGGAAGAGGGAACGAGCAGTACTTC	CASGRGRGNEQYF	many	TRBJ2-7	TRBV6-5	.